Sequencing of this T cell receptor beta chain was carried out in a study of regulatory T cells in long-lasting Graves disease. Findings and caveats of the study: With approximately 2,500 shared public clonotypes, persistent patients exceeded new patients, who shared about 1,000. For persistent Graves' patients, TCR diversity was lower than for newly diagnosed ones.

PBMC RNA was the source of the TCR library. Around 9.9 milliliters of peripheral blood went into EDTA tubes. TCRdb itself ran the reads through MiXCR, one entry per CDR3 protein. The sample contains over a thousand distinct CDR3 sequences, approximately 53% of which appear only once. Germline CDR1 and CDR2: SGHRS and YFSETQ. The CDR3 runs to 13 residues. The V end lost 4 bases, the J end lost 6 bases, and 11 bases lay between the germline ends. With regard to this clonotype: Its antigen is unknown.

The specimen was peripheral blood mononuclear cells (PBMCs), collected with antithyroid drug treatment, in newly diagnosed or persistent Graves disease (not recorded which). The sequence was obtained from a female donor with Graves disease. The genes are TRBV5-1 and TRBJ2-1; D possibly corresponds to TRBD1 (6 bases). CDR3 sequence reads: CASSDLQGNEQFF. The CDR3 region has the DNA TGCGCCAGCAGCGATTTACAGGGCAATGAGCAGTTCTTC. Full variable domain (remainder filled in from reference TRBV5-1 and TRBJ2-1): KAGVTQTPRYLIKTRGQQVTLSCSPISGHRSVSWYQQTPGQGLQFLFEYFSETQRNKGNFPGRFSGRQFSNSRSEMNVSTLELGDSALYLCASSDLQGNEQFFGPGTRLTVL.